The sequence of this TCR beta chain was determined in a study of glioma-infiltrating T cells. Ten or more counts support this clonotype. Antigen: not known. TCR alpha and beta CDR3 regions were amplified from RNA using iRepertoire nested multiplex PCR. One-step reverse transcription and amplification started from around 100-400 ng of tissue mRNA or PBMC total RNA. TCRdb re-called the multiplex PCR reads through MiXCR, storing one row per CDR3 protein. Among over 100,000 distinct CDR3 sequences listed, 25% to 30% were seen once. Germline CDR1 and CDR2: DFQATT and SNEGSKA (reference sequence). This CDR3 has 18 amino acids. The V and J ends lost 1 base and 0 bases respectively, with 20 bases between them. Overall study results and limits: Tissue and blood shared very few CDR3 sequences. Non-neoplastic patients had below-expected tissue-blood divergence, while all gliomas exceeded expectation.

The receptor comes from a human donor with low-grade glioma or glioblastoma, undergoing nonglioma brain surgery, or in good health (not recorded which). The material sequenced was glioma tissue, nonneoplastic brain tissue, or PBMCs (not recorded which). The chain recombines TRBV20-1 with TRBJ2-3, with D possibly being TRBD1 or TRBD2 (6 bases each). This CDR3 reads CSARGGGPSERSTDTQYF. The DNA of the CDR3 is TGCAGTGCTAGAGGTGGGGGGCCAAGTGAGAGAAGCACAGATACGCAGTATTTT.